This T cell receptor (beta chain) was obtained from a study of human thymus T cells. Generated by immunoSEQ multiplex PCR, the TCRdb table keeps only in-frame clones and is missing some. The sample lists some 130,000 clones, around 96% occurring once. Thymus tissue was removed during corrective cardiac surgery. The CDR3 spans 15 residues. The V gene end was trimmed by 4 bases and the J gene end by 9 bases; junction bases not matched to a gene: 13. Germline V lookup: CDR1 SGHNT, CDR2 YYREEE (reference sequence). A few counts support this clone. The sequence was collected from a boy under two years old with a congenital heart defect but otherwise immunologically healthy. Sequenced sample: thymus tissue. The V gene is TRBV5-4, the J gene TRBJ2-5; the match to TRBD2 covers 9 bases. The CDR3 here is CASSPEGGGASAQYF. As DNA, the CDR3 is TGTGCCAGCAGCCCGGAGGGCGGGGGGGCCTCGGCCCAGTACTTC.